The 16 T cell receptor beta chains below were found in one sample sequenced in a study of neurological immune-mediated disorders. TCRdb itself ran the 5' RACE reads through MiXCR, one entry per CDR3 protein. The table records roughly 42,000 distinct CDR3 sequences, approximately 13% of them present only once. Time point of the sample: longitudinal time-point 3. The sequencing input was PBMCs. These receptors were collected from a man between 25 and 39 years old in good health.

This clonotype occurred many times. This chain joins TRBV3-1 and TRBJ1-5; maybe TRBD1 (5 bases). Trimming stripped 3 bases from V and 2 bases from J, with 5 bases between. There are 13 residues in the CDR3. The germline V gene encodes CDR1 LGHDT and CDR2 YNNKEL (reference sequence). CDR3: CASSQTGNQPQHF. The DNA for the CDR3 is TGTGCCAGCAGCCAGACAGGCAATCAGCCCCAGCATTTT.

This clonotype was found many times. The chain employs TRBV20-1 and TRBJ2-5, with D tentatively TRBD1 (6 bases). Trimming stripped 3 bases from V and 5 bases from J, with 16 bases between. The germline V gene encodes CDR1 DFQATT and CDR2 SNEGSKA (reference sequence). The CDR3 totals 14 residues. Here the CDR3 reads CSARANRVTETQYF. The CDR3 coding sequence is TGCAGTGCTAGGGCTAACAGGGTTACGGAGACCCAGTACTTC.

The sample holds many counts of this clonotype. The chain uses TRBV11-2 and TRBJ2-2; D call uncertain. CDR1 and CDR2 from the germline V gene are SGHAT and FQNNGV. CDR3 length equals 14 residues. Trimming left V 1 base short and J 4 bases short, with 7 bases between. The CDR3 region has the DNA TGTGCCAGCAGCTTAGGTCACCTCACCGGGGAGCTGTTTTTT. Translating gives CASSLGHLTGELFF.

This clonotype was observed at least ten times. The chain combines TRBV29-1 with TRBJ2-7; TRBD1 matches at 10 bases. V trimming: 3 bases; J trimming: 3 bases; junction bases outside the gene matches: 11. CDR1 and CDR2 (germline): SQVTM, ANQGSEA. This CDR3 spans 16 amino acids. The CDR3 sequence is CSVDFLTRTGGYEQYF. The CDR3, as DNA: TGCAGCGTTGATTTTCTCACGCGGACAGGGGGCTACGAGCAGTACTTC.

The rearrangement uses TRBV7-2 and TRBJ1-1; a weak D match, TRBD1 (5 bases). The CDR3 runs 13 residues. Germline CDR1 is SGHTA and CDR2 is FQGNSA. V shed 4 bases and J shed 1 base, with 7 bases lying between them. Here the CDR3 DNA reads TGTGCCAGCAGCTCTACAGGGAACACTGAAGCTTTCTTT. Amino acid sequence: CASSSTGNTEAFF.

This clonotype was seen repeatedly, ten times or more. For the CDR3, the DNA is TGTGCCATCAGTGGCCAGGGCGTCCAAGAGACCCAGTACTTC. This gives the protein CAISGQGVQETQYF. The chain joins TRBV10-3 to TRBJ2-5; maybe TRBD1 (5 bases). Trimming took 4 bases from V and 1 from J, leaving 10 bases between them. This CDR3 spans 14 amino acids. CDR1 and CDR2 (germline): ENHRY, SYGVKD.

This clonotype has at least ten counts. The chain is built from TRBV7-9 and TRBJ2-5, with TRBD2 matching over 10 bases. V shed 2 bases and J 3 bases; nucleotides not matched to a gene: 3. The CDR3 extends over 15 amino acids. The germline CDR1 and CDR2 sequences are SEHNR and FQNEAQ (reference sequence). The CDR3 loop reads CASSLSLAGEETQYF. The CDR3, as DNA: TGTGCCAGCAGCTTAAGCCTAGCGGGAGAAGAGACCCAGTACTTC.

This clonotype was counted many times. The rearrangement joins TRBV29-1 to TRBJ2-1; 9 bases are shared with TRBD1. The V and J ends lost 6 bases and 6 bases, in that order; junction bases with no gene match: 12. Germline assignment: CDR1 SQVTM and CDR2 ANQGSEA. The CDR3 extends over 15 amino acids. The CDR3 coding sequence is TGCAGCGTCTTCGAAACAGGGGGCGAGGGCAATGAGCAGTTCTTC. This codes for CSVFETGGEGNEQFF.

This clonotype occurred many times. The genes are TRBV5-5 and TRBJ1-2; 7 bases fit TRBD1. CDR3 length: 14 amino acids. Germline trimming cut 4 bases from V and 0 bases from J; bases unmatched to any gene: 3. Germline loops: CDR1 SGHKS, CDR2 YYEKEE (reference sequence). This chain's CDR3 is CASSLQGANYGYTF. CDR3 coding DNA: TGTGCCAGCAGCCTTCAGGGGGCTAACTATGGCTACACCTTC.

This clonotype came up many times. The genes are TRBV5-1 and TRBJ2-5; TRBD2 aligns across 9 bases. This CDR3 spans 14 amino acids. The germline gives CDR1 SGHRS, CDR2 YFSETQ. With 3 bases clipped from V and 3 bases from J, the junction kept 3 bases outside the gene matches. CDR3 coding DNA: TGCGCCAGCAGCTCATGGACTAGCGAAGAGACCCAGTACTTC. Amino acids: CASSSWTSEETQYF. The variable domain in full, with the rest retrieved from reference TRBV5-1 and TRBJ2-5, is KAGVTQTPRYLIKTRGQQVTLSCSPISGHRSVSWYQQTPGQGLQFLFEYFSETQRNKGNFPGRFSGRQFSNSRSEMNVSTLELGDSALYLCASSSWTSEETQYFGPGTRLLVL.

This clonotype was recorded at least ten times. The rearrangement uses TRBV7-6 and TRBJ2-7, with D perhaps given as TRBD1 or TRBD2 (5 bases each). This CDR3 region has 13 residues. The germline V and J ends were trimmed by 0 bases and 3 bases, with 6 bases remaining between them. Germline-derived CDR1 and CDR2 are SGHVS and FNYEAQ. The CDR3 protein is CASSLAGGYEQYF. CDR3 coding DNA: TGTGCCAGCAGCTTAGCTGGGGGCTACGAGCAGTACTTC. Full variable domain (missing parts from reference TRBV7-6 and TRBJ2-7): GAGVSQSPRYKVTKRGQDVALRCDPISGHVSLYWYRQALGQGPEFLTYFNYEAQQDKSGLPNDRFSAERPEGSISTLTIQRTEQRDSAMYRCASSLAGGYEQYFGPGTRLTVT.

This clonotype was observed many times. This chain links TRBV7-3 with TRBJ2-2; D not certain. Trimming removed 0 bases at V and 6 bases at J, with 5 bases between. Germline CDR1 is SGHTA and CDR2 is FQGTGA. The CDR3 covers 13 residues. Here the CDR3 DNA reads TGTGCCAGCAGCTTAACTGGGGCCGGGGAGCTGTTTTTT. Translating gives CASSLTGAGELFF.

J is TRBJ2-2 and V is TRBV6-5, with 7 bases aligning to TRBD1. The germline gives CDR1 MNHEY, CDR2 SVGAGI. After removal of 5 bases from V and 7 bases from J, the junction contained 7 bases not matched to a gene. CDR3 length: 14 residues. CDR3 in DNA: TGTGCCAGCAGTCGAGCCTCAGGGGGCGGGGAGCTGTTTTTT. As protein: CASSRASGGGELFF.

This clonotype occurred many times. This chain links TRBV6-6 with TRBJ1-1, with 9 bases aligning to TRBD1. Germline CDR1 MNHNY, CDR2 SVGAGI (reference sequence). The CDR3 consists of 16 residues. With V trimmed by 7 bases and J by 0 bases, 9 bases remained unmatched. The chain's CDR3 is CASTRGQGYMNTEAFF. CDR3 in DNA: TGTGCCAGCACCAGGGGACAGGGCTACATGAACACTGAAGCTTTCTTT.

This chain connects TRBV6-5 to TRBJ2-1, with 14 bases aligning to TRBD2. Looked up from germline, CDR1 is MNHEY and CDR2 is SVGAGI. The length of the CDR3 is 16 residues. With 0 bases clipped from V and 10 bases from J, the junction kept 5 bases outside the gene matches. DNA of the CDR3: TGTGCCAGCAGTTACTCCGGGACTAGCGGGAGAGAAGAGCAGTTCTTC. Translation gives CASSYSGTSGREEQFF.

This clonotype was observed at least ten times. V and J are TRBV29-1 and TRBJ2-2, with 11 nucleotides matching TRBD2. CDR1 SQVTM and CDR2 ANQGSEA come from the germline V gene. V shed 5 bases and J 4 bases; nucleotides not matched to a gene: 6. CDR3 length equals 15 residues. The DNA for the CDR3 is TGCAGCGTTTATACCGGGACTAGCGGCACCGGGGAGCTGTTTTTT. Translated, it gives CSVYTGTSGTGELFF.